The TCR beta chain under discussion was sequenced for a study of blood T cell repertoires in COVID-19. Whole-study context: The cDNA or gDNA used as material had been derived from T cells, B-cell-depleted T cells, or PBMCs.

Germline CDR1 and CDR2: MNHNY and SVGAGI (reference sequence). There are 14 residues in the CDR3. V dropped 1 base and J dropped 0 bases, with 4 bases sitting between them. Sequencing was performed with immunoSEQ multiplex PCR; in TCRdb, only in-frame clones are kept and a portion is missing. The sample comprises about 11,000 clones, approximately 88% of which are singletons, and around 4.4% rests with the top ten. This rearrangement joins TRBV6-6 to TRBJ1-5; D gene unclear. This clonotype was obtained from a human donor in a cohort sampled during active COVID-19. Material: peripheral blood. CDR3 loop: CASSYLYSNQPQHF. DNA for the CDR3: TGTGCCAGCAGTTACTTGTATAGCAATCAGCCCCAGCATTTT.